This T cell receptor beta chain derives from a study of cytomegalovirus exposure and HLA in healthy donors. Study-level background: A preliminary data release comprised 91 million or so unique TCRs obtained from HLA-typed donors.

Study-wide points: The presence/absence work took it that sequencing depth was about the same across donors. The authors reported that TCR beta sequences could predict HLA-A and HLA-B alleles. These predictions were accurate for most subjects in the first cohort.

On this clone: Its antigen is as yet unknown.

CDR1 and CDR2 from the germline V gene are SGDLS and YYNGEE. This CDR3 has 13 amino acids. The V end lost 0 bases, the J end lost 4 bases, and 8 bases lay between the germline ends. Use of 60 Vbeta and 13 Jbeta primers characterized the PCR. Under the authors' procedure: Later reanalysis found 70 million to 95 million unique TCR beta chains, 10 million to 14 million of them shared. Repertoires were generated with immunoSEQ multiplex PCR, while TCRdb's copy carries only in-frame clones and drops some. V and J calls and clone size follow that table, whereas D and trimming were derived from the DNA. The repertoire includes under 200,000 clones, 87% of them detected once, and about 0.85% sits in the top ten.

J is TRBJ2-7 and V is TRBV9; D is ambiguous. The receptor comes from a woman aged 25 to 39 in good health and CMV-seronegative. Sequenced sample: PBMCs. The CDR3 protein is CASSVGLLYEQYF. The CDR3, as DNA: TGTGCCAGCAGCGTAGGACTTTTGTACGAGCAGTACTTC. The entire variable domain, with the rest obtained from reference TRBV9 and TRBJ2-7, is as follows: DSGVTQTPKHLITATGQRVTLRCSPRSGDLSVYWYQQSLDQGLQFLIQYYNGEERAKGNILERFSAQQFPDLHSELNLSSLELGDSALYFCASSVGLLYEQYFGPGTRLTVT.